A single sample gave rise to the 28 T cell receptor beta chains below, sequenced in a study of control samples from healthy donors and cancer patients. Repertoires were generated with immunoSEQ multiplex PCR, while TCRdb's copy carries only in-frame clones and drops some. The table records fewer than 200,000 clones, approximately 92% of them present only once. The material sequenced was blood. These receptors were collected from a woman aged 60 to 75 in good health.

V is TRBV9 and J is TRBJ1-5; 9 bases agree with TRBD1. J lost 7 bases, V lost 3 bases, and 5 bases had no gene match. This CDR3 spans 14 amino acids. Germline loops: CDR1 SGDLS, CDR2 YYNGEE. CDR3 region: CASSETGGWQPQHF. CDR3 DNA sequence: TGTGCCAGCAGCGAAACAGGGGGCTGGCAGCCCCAGCATTTT. The full variable domain, rest sourced from reference TRBV9 and TRBJ1-5, is DSGVTQTPKHLITATGQRVTLRCSPRSGDLSVYWYQQSLDQGLQFLIQYYNGEERAKGNILERFSAQQFPDLHSELNLSSLELGDSALYFCASSETGGWQPQHFGDGTRLSIL.

V usage is TRBV9 and J usage is TRBJ1-1; D is perhaps TRBD1 (5 bases). Trimming shortened V by 0 bases and J by 0 bases, and 9 bases separated the two germline ends. CDR3 length: 15 amino acids. Per germline, CDR1 SGDLS and CDR2 YYNGEE. CDR3 residues: CASSVVTGLNTEAFF. CDR3 DNA sequence: TGTGCCAGCAGCGTAGTTACAGGATTGAACACTGAAGCTTTCTTT. Drawing the rest from reference TRBV9 and TRBJ1-1, the complete variable domain is DSGVTQTPKHLITATGQRVTLRCSPRSGDLSVYWYQQSLDQGLQFLIQYYNGEERAKGNILERFSAQQFPDLHSELNLSSLELGDSALYFCASSVVTGLNTEAFFGQGTRLTVV.

This chain connects TRBV5-1 to TRBJ2-6; 7 bases line up with TRBD1. The CDR3 extends over 17 amino acids. Trimming at V came to 1 base and at J to 2 bases, leaving 6 bases not matched to a gene. CDR1 and CDR2 (germline): SGHRS, YFSETQ. CDR3 sequence (DNA): TGCGCCAGCAGCTTGATGGGACAGCAAACTGGGGCCAACGTCCTGACTTTC. As protein: CASSLMGQQTGANVLTF.

This chain uses TRBV28 with TRBJ1-5; the D gene is possibly TRBD1 (5 bases). Deletions cut 6 bases from V and 2 bases from J, with 20 bases between. This CDR3 region has 17 residues. Germline V CDR1 and CDR2: MDHEN, SYDVKM. CDR3 in amino acids: CASSTIGGGSGNQPQHF. The CDR3 coding sequence is TGTGCCAGCAGCACAATTGGCGGGGGGTCTGGCAATCAGCCCCAGCATTTT.

The V gene is TRBV27, the J gene TRBJ1-5; 9 bases are shared with TRBD1. The CDR3 runs to 16 residues. After removal of 2 bases from V and 6 bases from J, the junction contained 8 bases not matched to a gene. The V gene's germline CDR1 is MNHEY and CDR2 SMNVEV (reference sequence). CDR3 bases: TGTGCCAGCAGTTTAGGGGGACAGGGCCCGGGTCAGCCCCAGCATTTT. Amino acid sequence: CASSLGGQGPGQPQHF.

The J gene is TRBJ2-3, the V gene TRBV6-5; TRBD1 is a possible D gene (6 bases). The CDR3 is 14 residues long. V lost 4 bases and J 2 bases, leaving 10 bases between the germline ends. CDR1 is MNHEY, CDR2 SVGAGI, per germline. CDR3 sequence (DNA): TGTGCCAGCAGTTCCCGGACAGTCACAGATACGCAGTATTTT. Protein product: CASSSRTVTDTQYF.

The chain uses TRBV7-3 and TRBJ1-1; D gene unclear. CDR1 and CDR2 (germline): SGHTA, FQGTGA. V lost 1 base, J lost 5 bases, and 11 bases lay in between. The CDR3 has 14 residues. The CDR3 DNA reads as TGTGCCAGCAGCTTAATTGGTCCGGCAACTGAAGCTTTCTTT. Translating gives CASSLIGPATEAFF.

The rearrangement joins TRBV2 to TRBJ1-1, with D possibly TRBD1 on 5 matching bases. This CDR3 is built from 13 residues. V was trimmed by 10 bases and J by 5 bases, leaving 17 bases between them. Germline V CDR1 and CDR2: SNHLY, FYNNEI. This CDR3 is CAIRQGRNTEAFF. The CDR3 DNA sequence: TGTGCCATCCGGCAGGGCAGAAATACTGAAGCTTTCTTT.

Concerning this clone: Other DNA sequences of this sample code for an identical CDR3. The chain has TRBV3-1 (or the pseudogene TRBV3-2) and TRBJ1-3; TRBD1 matches 8 bases. This CDR3 is 15 amino acids long. Looked up from germline, CDR1 is LGHDT and CDR2 is YNNKEL (reference sequence). V lost 4 bases, J lost 0 bases, and 2 bases stayed unmatched. The CDR3 DNA reads as TGTGCCAGCAGCCTAACAGGGGGCTCTGGAAACACCATATATTTT. Its translation: CASSLTGGSGNTIYF.

This rearrangement joins TRBV6-5 to TRBJ1-1, with D unresolved. CDR1 MNHEY and CDR2 SVGAGI come from the germline V gene. CDR3 length equals 15 residues. V dropped 2 bases and J dropped 3 bases, with 13 bases sitting between them. The CDR3 reads CASSYGLAVDTEAFF. Here the CDR3 DNA reads TGTGCCAGCAGTTACGGGTTGGCGGTGGACACTGAAGCTTTCTTT.

The gene calls are TRBV7-9 and TRBJ1-2; D unclear. This CDR3 has 13 residues. V lost 5 bases and J lost 7, with 14 bases in between. Germline values: CDR1 SEHNR, CDR2 FQNEAQ (reference sequence). CDR3 protein: CASSPYEGSGYTF. CDR3 DNA sequence: TGTGCCAGCAGCCCCTATGAGGGAAGTGGCTACACCTTC.

CDR3 in DNA: TGTGCCATCTCAGACTCTCCAGAGACCCAGTACTTC. Amino acid sequence: CAISDSPETQYF. J is TRBJ2-5 and V is TRBV7-2; D uncertain. The germline V gene has CDR1 SGHTA and CDR2 FQGNSA. CDR3 length: 12 amino acids. Trimming stripped 10 bases from V and 4 bases from J, with 13 bases between. Full variable domain (rest looked up from reference TRBV7-2 and TRBJ2-5): GAGVSQSPSNKVTEKGKDVELRCDPISGHTALYWYRQSLGQGLEFLIYFQGNSAPDKSGLPSDRFSAERTGGSVSTLTIQRTQQEDSAVYLCAISDSPETQYFGPGTRLLVL.

This chain connects TRBV20-1 to TRBJ1-4; D unresolved. Between the trimmed V and J ends, which lost 3 bases and 5 bases, there was a span of 7 bases. This CDR3 region has 12 residues. Germline CDR1 is DFQATT and CDR2 is SNEGSKA (reference sequence). The CDR3 protein is CSASGSNEKLFF. The CDR3 nucleotides are TGCAGTGCTAGTGGCTCGAATGAAAAACTGTTTTTT.

This chain uses TRBV19 with TRBJ1-6; unclear D gene. CDR3 length equals 15 residues. Trimming took off 3 bases at V and 9 bases at J, with 15 bases between the two ends. CDR1 and CDR2 from the germline V gene are LNHDA and SQIVND (reference sequence). DNA of the CDR3: TGTGCCAGTAGTATCATAGGGAGGCCAATTTCACCCCTCCACTTT. It specifies CASSIIGRPISPLHF.

The gene calls are TRBV7-2 and TRBJ2-5; D is possibly TRBD1 (6 bases). The CDR3 loop spans 16 amino acids. Trimming cost V 5 bases and J 2 bases, with 18 bases left between them. CDR1 is SGHTA and CDR2 is FQGNSA in the germline V gene. This CDR3 is CASSRKRQAGQETQYF. CDR3 DNA: TGTGCCAGCAGCCGCAAACGACAGGCAGGACAAGAGACCCAGTACTTC.

V and J are TRBV4-3 and TRBJ2-3, with 15 bases lining up with TRBD2. Trimming removed 5 bases from V and 2 bases from J; junction bases left unmatched: 11. CDR1 is LGHNA, CDR2 YSLEER, per germline. The CDR3 covers 19 residues. The DNA for the CDR3 is TGCGCCAGCAGCGAAGGTATCGGGACTAGCGGGGGGACCACAGATACGCAGTATTTT. Translated, it gives CASSEGIGTSGGTTDTQYF.

The chain employs TRBV6-6 and TRBJ1-1, with D perhaps TRBD1 (6 bases). Germline CDR1 reads MNHNY; CDR2 reads SVGAGI (reference sequence). Trimming pared 5 bases from V and 1 base from J, leaving 11 bases between. The CDR3 extends over 14 amino acids. The CDR3 DNA follows: TGTGCCAGCAGTGGGAACAGGGAGAACACTGAAGCTTTCTTT. Protein sequence: CASSGNRENTEAFF.

The table lists this clone with a count of one. The chain carries TRBV30 and TRBJ1-3; 8 bases are a match to TRBD1. The CDR3 spans 15 residues. Trimming removed 3 bases from V and 0 bases from J; junction bases left unmatched: 4. The V gene's germline CDR1 is GTSNPN and CDR2 SVGIG (reference sequence). CDR3 DNA sequence: TGTGCCTGGAGGGACAGGGAGCGCTCTGGAAACACCATATATTTT. Protein sequence: CAWRDRERSGNTIYF.

V is TRBV19 and J is TRBJ2-1, with D perhaps TRBD1 (5 bases). This CDR3 has 17 amino acids. V was clipped by 4 bases and J by 6 bases, with 22 bases between them. Germline V gene sequence: CDR1 LNHDA, CDR2 SQIVND (reference sequence). Here the CDR3 reads CASSTLSAGILRNEQFF. For the CDR3, the DNA is TGTGCCAGTAGTACGCTTAGTGCAGGGATCCTGCGCAATGAGCAGTTCTTC.

The chain carries TRBV9 and TRBJ2-2; tentatively, D is TRBD2 (6 bases). Between the trimmed V and J ends, which lost 0 bases and 4 bases, there was a span of 13 bases. The germline V gene has CDR1 SGDLS and CDR2 YYNGEE. The CDR3 runs to 16 residues. The CDR3 DNA reads TGTGCCAGCAGCGTAGGACCGGGGGTGGGCACCGGGGAGCTGTTTTTT. Translated, it gives CASSVGPGVGTGELFF.

This rearrangement joins TRBV3-1 (or the pseudogene TRBV3-2) to TRBJ2-1; 11 positions agree with TRBD2. This CDR3 has 16 residues. From germline, CDR1 is LGHDT and CDR2 YNNKEL (reference sequence). J was trimmed by 9 bases and V by 5 bases; bases with no gene match: 12. CDR3 protein: CASSTRTSGGGSEQFF. Written as DNA, the CDR3 is TGTGCCAGCAGCACCCGAACTAGCGGGGGTGGTTCTGAGCAGTTCTTC.

This chain connects TRBV4-3 to TRBJ2-3, with D unresolved. CDR1 and CDR2 from the germline V gene are LGHNA and YSLEER. The CDR3 totals 17 residues. V was cut by 0 bases and J by 2 bases, with 15 bases left in between. The CDR3 loop reads CASSQDLRAGVTDTQYF. Here the CDR3 DNA reads TGCGCCAGCAGCCAAGATCTGAGAGCAGGAGTCACAGATACGCAGTATTTT.

This clone was detected only once. This chain links TRBV7-2 with TRBJ2-7, with D possibly being TRBD2 (6 bases). Germline values: CDR1 SGHTA, CDR2 FQGNSA. This CDR3 region has 13 residues. Trimming removed 6 bases at V and 2 bases at J, with 11 bases between. The chain's CDR3 is CASRKSGAYEQYF. As DNA, the CDR3 is TGTGCCAGCAGGAAATCGGGAGCCTACGAGCAGTACTTC.

V and J are TRBV27 and TRBJ1-4; TRBD1 might be the D (5 bases). V was trimmed by 8 bases and J by 10 bases, leaving 17 bases between them. The CDR3 spans 13 residues. Per the germline V gene, CDR1 is MNHEY and CDR2 is SMNVEV (reference sequence). The CDR3 loop is CASWSRAGGKLFF. Written as DNA, the CDR3 is TGTGCCAGCTGGTCACGGGCGGGGGGAAAACTGTTTTTT.

V and J are TRBV7-6 and TRBJ2-2; D unresolved. Deletions cut 1 base from V and 8 bases from J, with 11 bases between. The germline CDR1 and CDR2 sequences are SGHVS and FNYEAQ. CDR3 length: 14 amino acids. The CDR3 sequence: CASSLDASRGELFF. In DNA, the CDR3 is TGTGCCAGCAGCTTAGACGCATCGCGAGGGGAGCTGTTTTTT.

As to this clone: One end of the junction varies from germline; a read error may be responsible. The chain is built from TRBV12-3 or TRBV12-4 and TRBJ1-2; D gene unclear. CDR3 length: 13 residues. CDR3 region: CASSLDMNYGYTF. The CDR3 DNA reads as TGTGCCAGCAGCTTAGACATGAACTATGGCTACACCTTC.

The gene calls are TRBV7-6 and TRBJ2-7, with TRBD2 identical over 12 bases. After removal of 5 bases from V and 8 bases from J, the junction contained 4 bases not matched to a gene. The CDR3 spans 13 residues. CDR1 SGHVS and CDR2 FNYEAQ come from the germline V gene. The CDR3: CASSTLAGGKQYF. CDR3 DNA: TGTGCCAGCAGCACTCTAGCGGGGGGGAAGCAGTACTTC.

CDR3 in DNA: TGTGCCAGTAGTAGGGGCGGGGCAGAAAACAATGAGCAGTTCTTC. It specifies CASSRGGAENNEQFF. V and J are TRBV19 and TRBJ2-1, with D possibly TRBD2 on 6 matching bases. Germline loops: CDR1 LNHDA, CDR2 SQIVND (reference sequence). The CDR3 loop spans 15 amino acids. Trimming cost V 4 bases and J 5 bases, with 15 bases left between them.